This entry describes one T cell receptor (beta chain). A few counts support this clonotype. The target of this receptor is not known. Per-nucleotide qualities are absent, and no much larger clonotype sits a single base away. The data are from a study of T-cell memory formation after mild COVID-19 (TCRdb year 2021). Background on the whole study: Most TCR sequence clusters were specific to one of the two donors. The cohort comprised two young, previously healthy adult volunteers, one female and one male. In two donors, T-cell clones that expanded and contracted after mild COVID-19 were followed by sequencing TCRalpha and TCRbeta repertoires longitudinally. On the study overall, not on this receptor specifically: Contracting CD4+ clones appeared mostly in the CM and EM memory subsets, whereas CD8+ clones were enriched in EMRA. Only a couple of mild cases were covered in the study, and larger cohorts including severe cases with pre-infection samples were considered necessary. From day 15 to 85, contracting clones showed balanced CD4/CD8 phenotypes, whereas a second wave of clones that expanded from day 15 to 37 leaned towards CD4+. Some responding clones were found in pre-infection memory, which suggests that pre-existing cross-reactive memory T cells took part in the SARS-CoV-2 response. SARS-CoV-2 specificity was not confirmed for the second-wave clones peaking on day 37.

PBMCs were isolated by Ficoll-Paque density gradient centrifugation. V lost 3 bases and J lost 3 bases; the stretch between them is 9 bases long. The germline V gene sets CDR1 to SGHTA and CDR2 to FQGNSA. The CDR3 spans 13 residues, from the cysteine through the phenylalanine. Of all the DNA, just the CDR3 is kept, 39 bases in frame from base 1. Reads for this sample came from an Illumina NovaSeq 6000. cDNA libraries for TCRalpha and TCRbeta were prepared by 5'RACE using constant-segment primers, with sample barcodes and unique molecular identifiers added. Trizol reagent was used to extract RNA from every sample. Library amplification was performed in two PCR steps, and a second sample barcode and Illumina TruSeq adapters were introduced in the second step. Libraries were sequenced on an Illumina NovaSeq with 2 x 150 bp paired-end reads. Per the original workflow: With migec v1.2.7, reads were demultiplexed and then collapsed into UMI-guided consensus sequences. With mixcr v2.1.11, UMI consensuses were aligned to TRA and TRB V and J templates and assembled into clonotypes. A clonotype was counted as expanded or contracted only if both edgeR and NoisET called the change significant, with noise models trained on biological replicates. For edgeR calls, a false discovery rate-adjusted p below 0.01 and a log2 fold-change threshold of 1 were applied. As an exploratory analysis of dynamics, max-normalized trajectories of the 1000 most abundant clonotypes were examined by PCA with hierarchical clustering. The CD4 or CD8 phenotype of responding clones was assigned using the separately sequenced CD4+ and CD8+ repertoires. Starting from the raw public reads, TCRdb applied fastp trimming at Q25, assembled clones with MiXCR and retained in-frame beta chains. Rows with a matching CDR3 protein are joined into one entry that keeps the most common DNA and genes. The authors' filters were not applied to this entry. In this sample the table shows about 430,000 distinct CDR3 sequences, less than 25% of which occur a single time. The ten largest clones capture 8.5% to 9% of the sample.

In this chain, TRBV7-2 is recombined with TRBJ2-7; no D segment can be confidently identified. This TCR came from an adult woman who had mild COVID-19 (a few samples of this study predate the infection). The sample titles of this study are shuffled in the database, so cell type and time point are left out; the donor was told from shared clones. Sequencing was performed on PBMCs or a T cell subset sorted from them (not recorded which). The nucleotide sequence is TGTGCCAGCAGCTTCTATCATCGCTACGAGCAGTACTTC. The translation is CASSFYHRYEQYF. Beyond the CDR3, the reference TRBV7-2 and TRBJ2-7 genes provide the residues; the full variable domain reads: GAGVSQSPSNKVTEKGKDVELRCDPISGHTALYWYRQSLGQGLEFLIYFQGNSAPDKSGLPSDRFSAERTGGSVSTLTIQRTQQEDSAVYLCASSFYHRYEQYFGPGTRLTVT.